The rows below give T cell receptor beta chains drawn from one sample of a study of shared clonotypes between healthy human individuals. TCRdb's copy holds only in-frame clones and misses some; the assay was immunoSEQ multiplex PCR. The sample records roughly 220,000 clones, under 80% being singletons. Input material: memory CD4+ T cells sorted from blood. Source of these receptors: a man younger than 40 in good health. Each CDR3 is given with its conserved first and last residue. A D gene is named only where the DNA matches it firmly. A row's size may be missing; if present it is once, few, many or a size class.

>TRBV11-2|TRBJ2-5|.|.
CASNPKPGSGETQYF
TGTGCCAGCAACCCGAAGCCAGGGAGCGGTGAGACCCAGTACTTC
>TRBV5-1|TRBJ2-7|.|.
CASSRTGNLVYEQYF
TGCGCCAGCAGCCGAACAGGGAATTTGGTCTACGAGCAGTACTTC
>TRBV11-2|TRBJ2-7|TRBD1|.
CASTQGVSPEGEQYF
TGTGCCAGCACCCAGGGGGTTTCGCCAGAAGGCGAGCAGTACTTC
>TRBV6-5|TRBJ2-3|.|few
CASTAADTQYF
TGTGCCAGCACAGCGGCAGATACGCAGTATTTT
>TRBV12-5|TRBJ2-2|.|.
CASGLVSRGGNTGELFF
TGTGCTAGTGGTTTGGTTTCCCGCGGAGGGAACACCGGGGAGCTGTTTTTT
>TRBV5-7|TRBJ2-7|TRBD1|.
CASSHARDRDVHF
TGTGCCAGCAGCCACGCCCGGGACAGGGATGTACACTTC
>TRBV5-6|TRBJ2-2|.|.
CASSLGNSGELFF
TGTGCCAGCAGCTTGGGTAATTCCGGGGAGCTGTTTTTT
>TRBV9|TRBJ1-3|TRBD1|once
CASSGTGGNSGNTIYF
TGTGCCAGCAGCGGGACAGGGGGCAACTCTGGAAACACCATATATTTT
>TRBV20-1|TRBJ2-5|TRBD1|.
CSAKGASTQYF
TGCAGTGCAAAGGGGGCGTCGACCCAGTACTTC
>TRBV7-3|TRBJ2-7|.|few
CASSLTGRGSDQYF
TGTGCCAGCAGCTTAACGGGTCGGGGGTCGGATCAGTACTTC
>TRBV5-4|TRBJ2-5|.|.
CASSPAQETQYF
TGTGCCAGCAGCCCCGCTCAAGAGACCCAGTACTTC
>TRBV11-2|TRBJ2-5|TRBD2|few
CASSLHGTSGTRDF
TGTGCCAGCAGCCTCCACGGGACTAGCGGGACAAGGGACTTC
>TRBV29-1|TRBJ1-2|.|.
CSVGQDYGYTF
TGCAGCGTTGGCCAGGACTATGGCTACACCTTC
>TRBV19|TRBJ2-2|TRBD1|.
CASSGGQGYTGELFF
TGTGCCAGTAGCGGCGGACAGGGATACACCGGGGAGCTGTTTTTT
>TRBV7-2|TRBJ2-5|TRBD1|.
CASSSRTGETQYF
TGTGCCAGCAGCTCCCGGACAGGAGAGACCCAGTACTTC
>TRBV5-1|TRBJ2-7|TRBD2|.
CASNPGSGRSYEQYF
TGCGCCAGCAACCCGGGTAGCGGGAGGTCGTACGAGCAGTACTTC
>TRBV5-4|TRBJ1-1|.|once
CASSLATGNTEAFF
TGTGCCAGCAGCTTGGCCACAGGGAACACTGAAGCTTTCTTT
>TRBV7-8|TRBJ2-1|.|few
CASSSSGQLPGRISYNEQFF
TGTGCCAGCAGCTCATCCGGACAGCTACCAGGGCGGATCTCCTACAATGAGCAGTTCTTC
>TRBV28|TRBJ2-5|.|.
CASSPFQGRETQYF
TGTGCCAGCAGCCCGTTTCAGGGGCGAGAGACCCAGTACTTC
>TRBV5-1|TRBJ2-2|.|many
CASLRVNTGELFF
TGCGCCAGCCTCCGAGTGAACACCGGGGAGCTGTTTTTT
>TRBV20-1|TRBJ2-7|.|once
CSARTPYEQYF
TGCAGTGCTCGGACCCCCTACGAGCAGTACTTC
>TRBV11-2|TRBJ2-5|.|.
CASSFFSRETQYF
TGTGCCAGCAGCTTCTTCTCCAGGGAGACCCAGTACTTC
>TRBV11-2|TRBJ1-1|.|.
CASSYGFGTEAFF
TGTGCCAGCAGCTACGGTTTTGGCACTGAAGCTTTCTTT
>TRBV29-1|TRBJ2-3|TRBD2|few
CSVDPSGRTDTQYF
TGCAGCGTTGACCCTAGCGGGAGAACAGATACGCAGTATTTT
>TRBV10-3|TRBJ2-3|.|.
CASKGLTDDTQYF
TGTGCCAGTAAGGGACTGACAGACGATACGCAGTATTTT
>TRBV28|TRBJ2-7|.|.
CASSSTGLYEQYF
TGTGCCAGCAGTTCGACAGGACTATACGAGCAGTACTTC
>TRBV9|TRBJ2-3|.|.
CASARGSTDTQYF
TGTGCCAGCGCCCGGGGTAGCACAGATACGCAGTATTTT
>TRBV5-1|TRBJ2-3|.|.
CASSLDTDTQYF
TGCGCCAGCAGCTTGGACACAGATACGCAGTATTTT
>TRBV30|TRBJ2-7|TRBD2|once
CAWSPYPRYGRDYEQYF
TGTGCCTGGAGTCCGTACCCCCGCTACGGGAGGGACTACGAGCAGTACTTC
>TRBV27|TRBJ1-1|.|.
CASGRALGWTEAFF
TGTGCCAGCGGCCGGGCGCTGGGGTGGACTGAAGCTTTCTTT
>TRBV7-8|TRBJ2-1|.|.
CASSLAADYTEQFF
TGTGCCAGCAGCTTAGCGGCGGATTATACTGAGCAGTTCTTC
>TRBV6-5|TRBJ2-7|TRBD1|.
CAAMDRVRYEQYF
TGTGCCGCGATGGACAGGGTTCGGTACGAGCAGTACTTC
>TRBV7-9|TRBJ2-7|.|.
CASSLSPSVDEQYF
TGTGCCAGCAGCTTAAGCCCCAGCGTGGACGAGCAGTACTTC
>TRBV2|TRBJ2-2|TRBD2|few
CASRHPKPTSGKRRTGELFF
TGTGCCAGCAGGCACCCGAAGCCGACTAGCGGGAAAAGGAGAACCGGGGAGCTGTTTTTT
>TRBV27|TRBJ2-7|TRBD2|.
CASSLVAGGFFEQYF
TGTGCCAGCAGTTTAGTGGCGGGAGGGTTTTTCGAGCAGTACTTC
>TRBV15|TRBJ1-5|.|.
CATSFPGGAGQPQHF
TGTGCCACCAGCTTCCCGGGAGGGGCAGGCCAGCCCCAGCATTTT
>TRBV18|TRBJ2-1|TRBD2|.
CASSPDAGGRSEQFF
TGTGCCAGCTCACCAGATGCGGGAGGCAGGAGTGAGCAGTTCTTC
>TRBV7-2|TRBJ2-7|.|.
CASSLGAGRQYEQYF
TGTGCCAGCAGCTTGGGGGCGGGCCGCCAATACGAGCAGTACTTC
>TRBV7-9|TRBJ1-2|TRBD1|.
CASSTGADGYTF
TGTGCCAGCAGCACAGGGGCAGATGGCTACACCTTC
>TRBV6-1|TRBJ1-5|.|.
CASSTGMGNQPQHF
TGTGCCAGCAGTACCGGGATGGGCAATCAGCCCCAGCATTTT
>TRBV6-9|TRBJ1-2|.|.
CASSKPGVGNYGYTF
TGTGCCAGCAGTAAGCCGGGAGTGGGGAACTATGGCTACACCTTC